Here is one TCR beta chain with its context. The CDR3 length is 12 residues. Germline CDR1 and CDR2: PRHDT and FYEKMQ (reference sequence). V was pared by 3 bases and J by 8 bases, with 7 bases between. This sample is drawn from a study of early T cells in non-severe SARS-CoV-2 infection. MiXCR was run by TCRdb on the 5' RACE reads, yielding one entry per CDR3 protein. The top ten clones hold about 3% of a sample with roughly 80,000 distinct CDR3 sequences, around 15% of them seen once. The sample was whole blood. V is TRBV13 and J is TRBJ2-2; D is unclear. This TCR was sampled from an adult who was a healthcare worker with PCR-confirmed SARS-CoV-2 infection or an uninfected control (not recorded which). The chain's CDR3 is CASSFIKGELFF. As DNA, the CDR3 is TGTGCCAGCAGCTTTATCAAGGGGGAGCTGTTTTTT. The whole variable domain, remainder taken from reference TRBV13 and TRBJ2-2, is AAGVIQSPRHLIKEKRETATLKCYPIPRHDTVYWYQQGPGQDPQFLISFYEKMQSDKGSIPDRFSAQQFSDYHSELNMSSLELGDSALYFCASSFIKGELFFGEGSRLTVL.